This TCR beta chain was recorded in a study of T cell changes during pregnancy in multiple sclerosis. The CDR3 has 16 residues. Germline V CDR1 and CDR2: MGHRA, YSYEKL. Deletions cut 2 bases from V and 5 bases from J, with 13 bases between. The repertoire was sequenced with immunoSEQ multiplex PCR; TCRdb's copy has only in-frame clones and lacks some. The repertoire holds 25,000 to 30,000 clones, with 89% as singletons. The sequencing here drew on CD4+ T cells from peripheral blood mononuclear cells, taken in the second trimester of pregnancy. The clonotype originates from a female donor with multiple sclerosis, enrolled in a pregnancy study. The chain carries TRBV4-1 and TRBJ1-6; D is possibly TRBD1 (6 bases). Written as DNA, the CDR3 is TGCGCCAGCAGCCAACGGTTTAGGACAGATAATTCACCCCTCCACTTT. Its translation: CASSQRFRTDNSPLHF.